This T cell receptor (beta chain) was obtained from a study of T cell responses to AZD1222 COVID-19 vaccine. Study-wide findings and caveats: Researchers took repertoire samples only after the peak T cell response had come. Spike-wide vaccine-associated CD4 TCRs dominated at 160-218 and 743-854.

Using immunoSEQ multiplex PCR, the repertoire was profiled, and TCRdb retains in-frame clones only, with some absent. The sample has over 150,000 clones, over 85% seen once. The germline V gene has CDR1 GTSNPN and CDR2 SVGIG (reference sequence). The CDR3 loop spans 13 amino acids. As to this clone: The target antigen is unknown. An end of the junction differs from the germline gene, which may be a read error.

Sequenced material: peripheral blood, taken on day 0 of AZD1222 vaccination. The sequence was obtained from an adult in good health. The rearrangement uses TRBV30 and TRBJ2-7; TRBD1 matches at 7 bases. CDR3 sequence (DNA): TGTGCCTGGAGCCAAGGGGGCGGGCTTAAGATTCACTTC. Translation: CAWSQGGGLKIHF.